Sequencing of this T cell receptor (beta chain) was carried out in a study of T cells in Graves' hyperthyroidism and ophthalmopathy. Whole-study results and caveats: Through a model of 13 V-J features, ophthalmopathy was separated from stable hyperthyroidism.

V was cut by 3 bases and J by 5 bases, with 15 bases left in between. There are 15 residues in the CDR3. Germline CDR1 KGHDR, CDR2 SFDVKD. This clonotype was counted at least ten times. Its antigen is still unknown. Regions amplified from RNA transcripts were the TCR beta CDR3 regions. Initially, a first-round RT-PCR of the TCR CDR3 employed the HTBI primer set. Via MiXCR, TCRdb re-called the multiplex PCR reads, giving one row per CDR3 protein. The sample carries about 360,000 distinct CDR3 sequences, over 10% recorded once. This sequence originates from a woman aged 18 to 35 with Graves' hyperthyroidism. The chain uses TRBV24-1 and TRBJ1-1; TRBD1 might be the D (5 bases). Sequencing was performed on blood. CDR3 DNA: TGTGCCACCAGTGATCGCGATAGTGGGGGGACTGAAGCTTTCTTT. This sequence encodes CATSDRDSGGTEAFF.